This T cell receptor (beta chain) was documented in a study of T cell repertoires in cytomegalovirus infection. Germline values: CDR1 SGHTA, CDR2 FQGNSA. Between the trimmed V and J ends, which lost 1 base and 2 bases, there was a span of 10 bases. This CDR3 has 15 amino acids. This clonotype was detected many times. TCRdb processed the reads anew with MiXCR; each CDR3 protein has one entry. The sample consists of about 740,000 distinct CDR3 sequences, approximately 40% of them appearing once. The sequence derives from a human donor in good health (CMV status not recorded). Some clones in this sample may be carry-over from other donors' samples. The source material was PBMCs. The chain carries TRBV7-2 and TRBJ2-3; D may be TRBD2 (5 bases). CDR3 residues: CASSLVRGFTDTQYF. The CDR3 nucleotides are TGTGCCAGCAGCTTAGTCCGAGGGTTCACAGATACGCAGTATTTT.